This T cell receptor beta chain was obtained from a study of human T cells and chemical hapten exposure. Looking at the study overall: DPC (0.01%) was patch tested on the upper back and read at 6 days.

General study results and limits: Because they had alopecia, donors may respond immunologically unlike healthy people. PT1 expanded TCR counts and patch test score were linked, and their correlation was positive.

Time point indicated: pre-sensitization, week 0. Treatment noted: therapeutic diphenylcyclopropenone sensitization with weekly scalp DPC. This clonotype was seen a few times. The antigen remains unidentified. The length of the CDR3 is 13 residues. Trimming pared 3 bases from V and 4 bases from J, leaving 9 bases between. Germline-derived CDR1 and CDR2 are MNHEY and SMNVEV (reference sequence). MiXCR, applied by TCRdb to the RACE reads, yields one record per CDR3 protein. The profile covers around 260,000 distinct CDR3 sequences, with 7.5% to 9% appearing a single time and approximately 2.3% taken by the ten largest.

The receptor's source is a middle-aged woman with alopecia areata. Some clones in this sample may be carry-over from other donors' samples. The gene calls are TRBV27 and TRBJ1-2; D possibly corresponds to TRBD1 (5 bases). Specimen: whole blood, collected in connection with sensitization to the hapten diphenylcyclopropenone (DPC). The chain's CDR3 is CASSFGGAYGYTF. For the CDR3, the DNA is TGTGCCAGCAGTTTTGGGGGAGCCTATGGCTACACCTTC.